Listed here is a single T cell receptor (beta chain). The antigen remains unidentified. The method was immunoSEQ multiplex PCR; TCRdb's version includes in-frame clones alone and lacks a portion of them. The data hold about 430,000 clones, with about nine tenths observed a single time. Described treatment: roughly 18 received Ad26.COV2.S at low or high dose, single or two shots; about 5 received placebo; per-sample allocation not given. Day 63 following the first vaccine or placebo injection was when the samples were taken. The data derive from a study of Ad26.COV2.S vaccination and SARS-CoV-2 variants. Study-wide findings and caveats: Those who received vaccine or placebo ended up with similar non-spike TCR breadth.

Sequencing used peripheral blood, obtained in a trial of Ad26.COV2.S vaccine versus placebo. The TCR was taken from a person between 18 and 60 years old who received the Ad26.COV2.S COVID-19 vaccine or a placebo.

In nucleotides, the CDR3 is TGTGCCACCAGTGCCCGATGGGGGACTAGCGGATACACAGATACGCAGTATTTT. It encodes CATSARWGTSGYTDTQYF. The rearrangement links TRBV24-1 to TRBJ2-3; 11 positions agree with TRBD2. Germline values: CDR1 KGHDR, CDR2 SFDVKD. V lost 5 bases, J lost 2 bases, and 11 bases stayed unmatched. This CDR3 is built from 18 residues.